The 30 T cell receptor beta chains below were found in one sample sequenced in a study of blood T cell repertoires in COVID-19. Here immunoSEQ multiplex PCR was the method, and the copy in TCRdb shows in-frame clones only, minus some. The sample yields some 260,000 clones, around 80% seen once. The specimen sequenced was PBMCs or T cells enriched from blood (not recorded which). Receptor source: a man aged 25 to 40 with acute COVID-19.

This chain joins TRBV20-1 and TRBJ2-7, with a weak D call TRBD2 (5 bases). With 3 bases removed from V and 6 bases from J, the gap between germline ends came to 18 bases. The germline V gene has CDR1 DFQATT and CDR2 SNEGSKA (reference sequence). The CDR3 sequence is 14 residues long. The CDR3 nucleotides are TGCAGTGCTAGTAGGCCCGGCGGGTATACCGAGCAGTACGTC. Amino acids: CSASRPGGYTEQYV.

The V gene is TRBV19, the J gene TRBJ2-5; tentatively, D is TRBD2 (7 bases). The V and J ends lost 5 bases and 5 bases respectively, with 15 bases between them. The CDR3 is 14 residues long. Per germline, CDR1 LNHDA and CDR2 SQIVND (reference sequence). The CDR3 nucleotides read TGTGCCAGTAGTTTCACACAGGGAGGGGAGACCCAGTACTTC. This translates into CASSFTQGGETQYF.

The chain carries TRBV4-3 and TRBJ1-1, with D possibly TRBD1 on 5 matching bases. Germline V lookup: CDR1 LGHNA, CDR2 YSLEER. The CDR3 runs to 15 residues. V was shortened by 1 base and J by 2 bases, with 11 bases between the two germline ends. The CDR3 is CASSQGATENTEAFF. CDR3 DNA: TGCGCCAGCAGCCAAGGGGCGACAGAAAACACTGAAGCTTTCTTT.

This chain uses TRBV7-8 with TRBJ1-2, with 10 bases that match TRBD1. Germline CDR1 and CDR2: SGHVS and FQNEAQ. V lost 5 bases, J lost 3 bases, and 9 bases stayed unmatched. This CDR3 has 16 residues. The CDR3 protein is CASSTRGDRGHYGYTF. DNA for the CDR3: TGTGCCAGCAGCACCCGCGGAGACAGGGGGCACTATGGCTACACCTTC.

The genes are TRBV3-1 (or the pseudogene TRBV3-2) and TRBJ2-6, with D maybe TRBD1 (7 bases). The V gene's germline CDR1 is LGHDT and CDR2 YNNKEL (reference sequence). V lost 0 bases, J lost 2 bases, and 11 bases lay in between. The CDR3 has 17 residues. CDR3 in DNA: TGTGCCAGCAGCCAAGATGGCAGGGGGGCTGGGGCCAACGTCCTGACTTTC. Translating it yields CASSQDGRGAGANVLTF.

The chain joins TRBV5-5 to TRBJ2-3; 12 bases agree with TRBD2. Looked up from germline, CDR1 is SGHKS and CDR2 is YYEKEE (reference sequence). The CDR3 has 15 amino acids. The V gene end was trimmed by 4 bases and the J gene end by 6 bases; junction bases not matched to a gene: 6. The CDR3 sequence is CASSPRLAGEDTQYF. The CDR3 coding sequence is TGTGCCAGCAGCCCACGACTAGCGGGAGAGGATACGCAGTATTTT.

This clone has a handful of counts. The gene calls are TRBV18 and TRBJ2-7, with D perhaps matching TRBD1 (6 bases). The CDR3 is made up of 15 amino acids. The germline CDR1 and CDR2 sequences are KGHSH and LQKENI. V lost 5 bases and J lost 0, with 14 bases in between. CDR3 DNA: TGTGCCAGCTCAAGAGGGGGATCTCTCTCCTACGAGCAGTACGTC. It yields the protein CASSRGGSLSYEQYV.

The V gene is TRBV28, the J gene TRBJ1-5, with 8 bases that match TRBD1. V was clipped by 5 bases and J by 1 base; unmatched bases: 4. This CDR3 comprises 15 residues. Germline assignment: CDR1 MDHEN and CDR2 SYDVKM. Here the CDR3 reads CASSTRQGSNQPQHF. The CDR3 DNA reads TGTGCCAGCAGTACGAGACAGGGGAGCAATCAGCCCCAGCATTTT.

This sequence joins TRBV5-5 and TRBJ1-1; TRBD1 matches at 8 bases. Germline lookup yields CDR1 SGHKS and CDR2 YYEKEE (reference sequence). V trimming: 3 bases; J trimming: 8 bases; junction bases outside the gene matches: 12. The CDR3 spans 15 residues. This chain's CDR3 is CASSSSPTGQEEAFF. The CDR3 DNA follows: TGTGCCAGCAGCTCCTCACCTACGGGACAGGAAGAAGCTTTCTTT. The full variable domain, rest sourced from reference TRBV5-5 and TRBJ1-1, is DAGVTQSPTHLIKTRGQQVTLRCSPISGHKSVSWYQQVLGQGPQFIFQYYEKEERGRGNFPDRFSARQFPNYSSELNVNALLLGDSALYLCASSSSPTGQEEAFFGQGTRLTVV.

This rearrangement joins TRBV19 to TRBJ1-3; 7 bases are shared with TRBD1. Losses at the gene ends were 5 bases for V and 0 bases for J; bases not matched to a gene: 7. Germline V gene data show CDR1 as LNHDA and CDR2 as SQIVND (reference sequence). The CDR3 is 16 amino acids. In nucleotides, the CDR3 is TGTGCCAGTAGTTACCGGGACAGATCCTCTGGAAACACCATATATTTT. Encoded protein: CASSYRDRSSGNTIYF.

The chain combines TRBV11-2 with TRBJ2-7, with TRBD1 identical over 11 bases. CDR3 length: 13 amino acids. Trimming cost V 6 bases and J 7 bases; bases outside gene matches: 5. The germline V gene has CDR1 SGHAT and CDR2 FQNNGV. CDR3 sequence reads: CASSGQGAREQYV. Here the CDR3 DNA reads TGTGCCAGCAGTGGACAGGGGGCGCGAGAGCAGTACGTC.

The chain uses TRBV20-1 and TRBJ2-7; tentative D call: TRBD2 (5 bases). The germline gives CDR1 DFQATT, CDR2 SNEGSKA (reference sequence). The CDR3 consists of 13 residues. With 3 bases removed from V and 3 bases from J, the gap between germline ends came to 12 bases. The CDR3: CSASEGLHYEQYV. The CDR3 DNA reads TGCAGTGCTAGTGAGGGCCTCCACTACGAGCAGTACGTC.

This clone appeared a few times. In DNA, the CDR3 is TGTGCCACCTCAGGGCGACAGGCCTTAAGTGAAGCTTTCTTT. Translation gives CATSGRQALSEAFF. This chain uses TRBV19 with TRBJ1-1, with a tentative D call TRBD1 (6 bases). The CDR3 loop spans 14 amino acids. The V end was cut by 10 bases, the J end by 7 bases, with 22 bases between. Germline assignment: CDR1 LNHDA and CDR2 SQIVND (reference sequence).

The J gene is TRBJ2-1, the V gene TRBV9; 8 positions agree with TRBD2. After removal of 4 bases from V and 6 bases from J, the junction contained 12 bases not matched to a gene. Germline V lookup: CDR1 SGDLS, CDR2 YYNGEE. This CDR3 has 16 residues. The CDR3 loop reads CASSSGSGNIRNEQFF. In DNA form, the CDR3 reads TGTGCCAGCAGCTCGGGTAGCGGGAATATTCGCAATGAGCAGTTCTTC. Drawing the rest from reference TRBV9 and TRBJ2-1, the complete variable domain is DSGVTQTPKHLITATGQRVTLRCSPRSGDLSVYWYQQSLDQGLQFLIQYYNGEERAKGNILERFSAQQFPDLHSELNLSSLELGDSALYFCASSSGSGNIRNEQFFGPGTRLTVL.

The V call is TRBV7-2, the J call TRBJ1-5; no clear D. The CDR3 sequence is 15 residues long. V lost 5 bases, J lost 0 bases, and 11 bases lay in between. CDR1 SGHTA and CDR2 FQGNSA come from the germline V gene. CDR3 protein: CASSRDANSNQPQHF. As DNA, the CDR3 is TGTGCCAGCAGCCGGGATGCAAATAGCAATCAGCCCCAGCATTTT.

This clone has a handful of counts. The rearrangement joins TRBV23-1 to TRBJ1-5; 8 bases align to TRBD1. Being an ORF, TRBV23-1 has a function that is uncertain. The CDR3 covers 15 residues. Trimming cost V 3 bases and J 4 bases; bases outside gene matches: 5. The CDR3 DNA reads TGCGCCAGCAGTCACTTGGACAGGGTAAATCAGCCCCAGCATTTT. Translating gives CASSHLDRVNQPQHF.

The J gene is TRBJ2-5, the V gene TRBV15; a possible D gene is TRBD1 (6 bases). This CDR3 region has 14 residues. V lost 0 bases and J 4 bases, leaving 9 bases between the germline ends. Germline CDR1 is LNHNV and CDR2 is YYDKDF (reference sequence). The CDR3 bases are TGTGCCACCAGCAGAGATCAGGGGCCAGAGACCCAGTACTTC. This codes for CATSRDQGPETQYF.

The sample holds many counts of this clone. The V and J genes are TRBV6-5 and TRBJ2-1, with a weak D call TRBD2 (6 bases). This CDR3 is built from 14 residues. Germline assignment: CDR1 MNHEY and CDR2 SVGAGI. V gave up 3 bases and J gave up 5 bases, with 11 bases separating them. The CDR3 loop reads CASSYTGEDNEQFF. The CDR3 bases are TGTGCCAGCAGTTATACGGGGGAGGACAATGAGCAGTTCTTC.

This clone was found once. The chain is built from TRBV4-1 and TRBJ2-7; maybe TRBD2 (6 bases). Looked up from germline, CDR1 is MGHRA and CDR2 is YSYEKL. The V and J ends lost 5 bases and 3 bases respectively, with 17 bases between them. The CDR3 is made up of 15 amino acids. CDR3 in amino acids: CASSTTGGDVYEQYV. The DNA of the CDR3 is TGCGCCAGCAGCACTACTGGAGGGGACGTCTACGAGCAGTACGTC.

J is TRBJ2-4 and V is TRBV7-2; 8 bases match TRBD1. The CDR3 length is 15 residues. Germline values: CDR1 SGHTA, CDR2 FQGNSA. V shed 6 bases and J 7 bases; nucleotides not matched to a gene: 11. DNA of the CDR3: TGTGCCAGCAGTCCGGTGGACAGGGCTGCTAACATTCAGTACTTC. It encodes CASSPVDRAANIQYF.

The chain carries TRBV5-5 and TRBJ2-1; D unresolved. CDR3 length: 11 residues. Germline V gene lookup returns CDR1 SGHKS and CDR2 YYEKEE (reference sequence). The V and J ends lost 3 bases and 15 bases respectively, with 13 bases between them. The CDR3 DNA is TGTGCCAGCAGCTCGTCGCGAAAAAGGTTCTTC. This sequence encodes CASSSSRKRFF.

The J gene is TRBJ1-2, the V gene TRBV29-1; 7 bases align to TRBD1. The CDR3 has 13 residues. V lost 1 base and J lost 8; bases outside the gene matches: 7. Germline V gene data show CDR1 as SQVTM and CDR2 as ANQGSEA. As DNA, the CDR3 is TGCAGCGTTGAAGCCGGGACAGTGGCGGGCTACACCTTC. Its translation is CSVEAGTVAGYTF.

The V call is TRBV6-5, the J call TRBJ1-2; D call uncertain. Germline V gene sequence: CDR1 MNHEY, CDR2 SVGAGI. This CDR3 has 15 amino acids. With 0 bases removed from V and 2 bases from J, the gap between germline ends came to 10 bases. The CDR3 protein is CASSYSRGGNYGYTF. The CDR3 DNA is TGTGCCAGCAGTTACTCTCGGGGAGGCAACTATGGCTACACCTTC.

The rearrangement links TRBV19 to TRBJ1-5; D gene uncertain. This CDR3 spans 15 amino acids. V dropped 4 bases and J dropped 4 bases, with 14 bases sitting between them. Germline V gene lookup returns CDR1 LNHDA and CDR2 SQIVND (reference sequence). The CDR3 loop is CASSTARGVNQPQHF. The CDR3, as DNA: TGTGCCAGTAGTACCGCCCGCGGGGTAAATCAGCCCCAGCATTTT. Looking up the rest from reference TRBV19 and TRBJ1-5 gives the full variable domain: DGGITQSPKYLFRKEGQNVTLSCEQNLNHDAMYWYRQDPGQGLRLIYYSQIVNDFQKGDIAEGYSVSREKKESFPLTVTSAQKNPTAFYLCASSTARGVNQPQHFGDGTRLSIL.

CDR3: CASSPTDRRREKLFF. The CDR3 region has the DNA TGTGCCAGCAGTCCCACGGACAGGAGAAGAGAAAAACTGTTTTTT. V is TRBV28 and J is TRBJ1-4; the match to TRBD1 covers 7 bases. Germline V gene sequence: CDR1 MDHEN, CDR2 SYDVKM. V lost 5 bases and J lost 8; bases outside the gene matches: 11. CDR3 size: 15 residues.

This clone was detected once. The J gene is TRBJ2-7, the V gene TRBV5-4; D may be TRBD1 (6 bases). CDR1 is SGHNT, CDR2 YYREEE, per germline (reference sequence). V lost 4 bases to trimming and J lost 7 bases, with 12 bases between them. The CDR3 extends over 12 amino acids. The CDR3 loop reads CASSVQGWEQYV. CDR3 DNA sequence: TGTGCCAGCAGCGTACAGGGTTGGGAGCAGTACGTC.

The rearrangement joins TRBV24-1 to TRBJ1-1; 9 bases align to TRBD1. Germline CDR1 and CDR2: KGHDR and SFDVKD. The CDR3 covers 14 residues. Germline trimming cut 2 bases from V and 11 bases from J; bases unmatched to any gene: 8. The CDR3 DNA follows: TGTGCCACCAGTGATTCCGGGACAGGGTTCGACGCTTTCTTT. Its protein product is CATSDSGTGFDAFF.

The chain links TRBV3-1 (or the pseudogene TRBV3-2) to TRBJ2-5; D might be TRBD2 (6 bases). The germline V gene has CDR1 LGHDT and CDR2 YNNKEL (reference sequence). The CDR3 sequence is 15 residues long. V shed 4 bases and J shed 4 bases, with 16 bases lying between them. The CDR3 coding sequence is TGTGCCAGCAGCCGAAGACTAGGCGTCGGAGAGACCCAGTACTTC. The encoded protein is CASSRRLGVGETQYF.

V usage is TRBV19 and J usage is TRBJ1-1, with D unclear. Germline CDR1 is LNHDA and CDR2 is SQIVND (reference sequence). The CDR3 spans 13 residues. V lost 4 bases and J 3 bases, leaving 9 bases between the germline ends. CDR3 sequence reads: CASSTTRDTEAFF. CDR3 coding DNA: TGTGCCAGTAGTACTACACGGGACACTGAAGCTTTCTTT.

This clone turned up a few times. This chain joins TRBV6-5 and TRBJ2-3; TRBD1 agrees at 7 bases. Germline lookup yields CDR1 MNHEY and CDR2 SVGAGI. The CDR3 sequence is 15 residues long. V dropped 2 bases and J dropped 0; count of bases not matched to a gene: 2. DNA for the CDR3: TGTGCCAGCAGTTACGGGGACAGTAGCACAGATACGCAGTATTTT. It translates to CASSYGDSSTDTQYF.